This T cell receptor beta chain is drawn from a study of regulatory T cells in long-lasting Graves disease. Relying on iRepertoire HTBI primers and Arm-PCR of CDR3 regions, the team built TCR beta libraries. TCRdb re-analysed the multiplex PCR reads in MiXCR, keeping a single row per CDR3 protein. The sample yields roughly 400,000 distinct CDR3 sequences, roughly 21% seen once. Documented time point: persistent/refractory GD, antithyroid drugs over 5 years with positive TRAb. RNA from PBMCs was the source of the TCR library. General observations from the study: Having only a small sample size may have limited accuracy. New patients shared fewer public clonotypes (about 1,000) than persistent patients did (roughly 2,700).

This clonotype was found many times. What it binds is not known. V dropped 7 bases and J dropped 8; count of bases not matched to a gene: 8. This CDR3 is built from 13 residues. This receptor was obtained from a female donor with Graves disease. The material sequenced was peripheral blood mononuclear cells (PBMCs), taken when the disease was refractory, from a patient treated with antithyroid drugs. The chain carries TRBV12-3 or TRBV12-4 and TRBJ1-2, with 9 nucleotides matching TRBD1. The CDR3 nucleotides read TGTGCCAGCACCCACAGGGGGCGCCTAGGCTACACCTTC. This translates into CASTHRGRLGYTF.